Shown below are 10 T cell receptor beta chains from a single sample sequenced in a study of blood T cell repertoires in COVID-19. The repertoire was sequenced with immunoSEQ multiplex PCR; TCRdb's copy has only in-frame clones and lacks some. The sample has about 200,000 clones, 85% to 90% seen once; the top ten hold about 4.1%. Sequencing input: peripheral blood. These receptors came from a man aged 50-59 years with acute or convalescent COVID-19.

The chain combines TRBV11-1 with TRBJ1-4, with D tentatively TRBD1 (6 bases). Germline-derived CDR1 and CDR2 are SGHAT and FQDESV (reference sequence). The CDR3 runs to 13 residues. Trimming took 10 bases from V and 7 from J, leaving 16 bases between them. CDR3 residues: CATATGNGEKLFF. The DNA of the CDR3 is TGTGCCACCGCAACAGGGAATGGTGAAAAACTGTTTTTT.

The V call is TRBV19, the J call TRBJ1-1, with D tentatively TRBD1 (6 bases). This CDR3 spans 13 amino acids. Germline V gene data show CDR1 as LNHDA and CDR2 as SQIVND (reference sequence). Trimming cost V 6 bases and J 1 base, with 9 bases left between them. The CDR3 DNA follows: TGTGCCAGTAGCAACAGGGCGAACACTGAAGCTTTCTTT. Translating it yields CASSNRANTEAFF.

J is TRBJ2-3 and V is TRBV19; TRBD2 might be the D (6 bases). Trimming removed 5 bases from V and 4 bases from J, with 16 bases in between. CDR1 is LNHDA, CDR2 SQIVND, per germline (reference sequence). The CDR3 runs 15 residues. CDR3 DNA sequence: TGTGCCAGTAGTTCGGACCGGGGGTCCGCAGATACGCAGTATTTT. Protein sequence: CASSSDRGSADTQYF. The variable domain in full, completed from reference TRBV19 and TRBJ2-3, reads DGGITQSPKYLFRKEGQNVTLSCEQNLNHDAMYWYRQDPGQGLRLIYYSQIVNDFQKGDIAEGYSVSREKKESFPLTVTSAQKNPTAFYLCASSSDRGSADTQYFGPGTRLTVL.

This rearrangement joins TRBV27 to TRBJ1-2; 8 nucleotides match TRBD1. The V and J ends lost 2 bases and 2 bases, in that order; junction bases with no gene match: 4. CDR1 is MNHEY and CDR2 is SMNVEV in the germline V gene (reference sequence). CDR3 length equals 15 residues. The CDR3 here is CASSLQGAGNYGYTF. The DNA for the CDR3 is TGTGCCAGCAGTTTACAGGGGGCTGGGAACTATGGCTACACCTTC.

This sequence joins TRBV5-5 and TRBJ2-5; 10 bases fit TRBD2. The CDR3 is made up of 14 amino acids. V lost 4 bases, J lost 3 bases, and 3 bases stayed unmatched. Germline CDR1 SGHKS, CDR2 YYEKEE (reference sequence). The CDR3 DNA is TGTGCCAGCAGCAGGGGGACTAGCGAAGAGACCCAGTACTTC. This codes for CASSRGTSEETQYF.

The genes are TRBV27 and TRBJ1-4, with 12 bases matching TRBD1. The CDR3 contains 15 residues. Germline values: CDR1 MNHEY, CDR2 SMNVEV (reference sequence). The V and J ends lost 6 bases and 13 bases, in that order; junction bases with no gene match: 12. The CDR3 loop reads CASRPLGTGGAGLFF. CDR3 nucleotide sequence: TGTGCCAGCAGACCCCTCGGGACAGGGGGCGCGGGACTGTTTTTT.

This clone appeared a single time. This chain links TRBV5-1 with TRBJ1-1; perhaps TRBD1 as D (5 bases). The CDR3 is 13 amino acids. Trimming shortened V by 1 base and J by 11 bases, and 15 bases separated the two germline ends. CDR1 is SGHRS and CDR2 is YFSETQ in the germline V gene. CDR3 in amino acids: CASSLWVGADAFF. The CDR3 bases are TGCGCCAGCAGCTTGTGGGTAGGGGCAGACGCTTTCTTT.

The rearrangement joins TRBV3-1 (or the pseudogene TRBV3-2) to TRBJ2-3, with 14 bases matching TRBD2. The V gene end was trimmed by 3 bases and the J gene end by 0 bases; junction bases not matched to a gene: 5. Germline CDR1 is LGHDT and CDR2 is YNNKEL (reference sequence). The CDR3 covers 18 residues. For the CDR3, the DNA is TGTGCCAGCAGCCATCCTAGACTAGCGGGGGGGAGCACAGATACGCAGTATTTT. Protein product: CASSHPRLAGGSTDTQYF.

This chain links TRBV6-5 with TRBJ2-1, with D perhaps matching TRBD2 (6 bases). V shed 5 bases and J shed 3 bases, with 11 bases lying between them. This CDR3 contains 14 residues. Germline assignment: CDR1 MNHEY and CDR2 SVGAGI. The CDR3 spells CASSPGGLYNEQFF. CDR3 nucleotide sequence: TGTGCCAGCAGTCCCGGGGGACTCTACAATGAGCAGTTCTTC.

The V gene is TRBV9, the J gene TRBJ2-3; 7 positions agree with TRBD1. Germline trimming cut 3 bases from V and 0 bases from J; bases unmatched to any gene: 7. Germline V CDR1 and CDR2: SGDLS, YYNGEE. This CDR3 contains 16 residues. The CDR3, as DNA: TGTGCCAGCAGCGGAACAGGGGCCTCTAGCACAGATACGCAGTATTTT. Protein: CASSGTGASSTDTQYF.